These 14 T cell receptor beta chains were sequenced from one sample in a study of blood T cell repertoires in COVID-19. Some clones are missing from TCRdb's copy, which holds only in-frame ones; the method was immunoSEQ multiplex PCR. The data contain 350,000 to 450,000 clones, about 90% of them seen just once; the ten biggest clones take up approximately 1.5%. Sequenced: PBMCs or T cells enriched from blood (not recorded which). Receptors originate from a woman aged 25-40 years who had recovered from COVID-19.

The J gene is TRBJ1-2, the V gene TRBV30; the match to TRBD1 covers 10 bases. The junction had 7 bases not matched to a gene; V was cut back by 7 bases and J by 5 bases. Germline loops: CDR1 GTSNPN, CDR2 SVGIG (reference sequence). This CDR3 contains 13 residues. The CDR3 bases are TGTGCCTACATCCGGGACAGGGGATATGGCTACACCTTC. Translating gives CAYIRDRGYGYTF.

Written as DNA, the CDR3 is TGTGCCAGTAGTATATCGACCAACGGGGGAAACACCATATATTTT. Protein: CASSISTNGGNTIYF. V and J are TRBV19 and TRBJ1-3; D ambiguous. Between the trimmed V and J ends, which lost 2 bases and 4 bases, there was a span of 12 bases. Germline CDR1 is LNHDA and CDR2 is SQIVND (reference sequence). The CDR3 is made up of 15 amino acids.

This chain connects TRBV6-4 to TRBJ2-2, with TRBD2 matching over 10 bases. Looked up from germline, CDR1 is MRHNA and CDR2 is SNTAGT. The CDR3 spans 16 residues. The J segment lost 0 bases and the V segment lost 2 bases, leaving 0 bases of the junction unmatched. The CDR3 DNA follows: TGTGCCAGCAGTGACCTAGCGGGAGCGAACACCGGGGAGCTGTTTTTT. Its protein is CASSDLAGANTGELFF.

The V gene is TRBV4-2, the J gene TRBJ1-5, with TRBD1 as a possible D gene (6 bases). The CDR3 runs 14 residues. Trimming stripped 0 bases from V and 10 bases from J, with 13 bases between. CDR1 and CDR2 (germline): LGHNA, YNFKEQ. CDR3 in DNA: TGTGCCAGCAGCCAAGATCCTGACAGGTTCCCCCAGCATTTT. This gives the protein CASSQDPDRFPQHF.

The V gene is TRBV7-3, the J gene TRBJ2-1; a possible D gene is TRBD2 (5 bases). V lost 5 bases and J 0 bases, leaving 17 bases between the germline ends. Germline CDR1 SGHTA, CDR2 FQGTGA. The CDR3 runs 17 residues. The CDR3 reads CASSPIVSASSYNEQFF. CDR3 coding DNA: TGTGCCAGCAGCCCTATCGTTAGCGCGAGCTCCTACAATGAGCAGTTCTTC.

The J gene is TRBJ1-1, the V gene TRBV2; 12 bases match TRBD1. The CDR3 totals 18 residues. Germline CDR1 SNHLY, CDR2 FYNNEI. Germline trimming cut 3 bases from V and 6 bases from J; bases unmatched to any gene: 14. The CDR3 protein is CASSDRGTGGRYIPEAFF. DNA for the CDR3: TGTGCCAGCAGTGATCGGGGGACAGGGGGCCGTTATATCCCTGAAGCTTTCTTT.

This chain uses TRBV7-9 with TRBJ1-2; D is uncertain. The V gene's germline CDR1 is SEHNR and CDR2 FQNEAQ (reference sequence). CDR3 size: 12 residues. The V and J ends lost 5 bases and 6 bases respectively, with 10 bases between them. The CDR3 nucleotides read TGTGCCAGCAGCCCGGAGTTTGATGGCTACACCTTC. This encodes CASSPEFDGYTF.

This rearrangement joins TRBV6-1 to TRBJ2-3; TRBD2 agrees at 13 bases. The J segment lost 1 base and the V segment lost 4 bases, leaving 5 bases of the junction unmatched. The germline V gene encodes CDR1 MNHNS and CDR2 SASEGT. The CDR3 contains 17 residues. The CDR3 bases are TGTGCCAGCAGTGGGACTAGCGGGAGCCCCGGCACAGATACGCAGTATTTT. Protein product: CASSGTSGSPGTDTQYF.

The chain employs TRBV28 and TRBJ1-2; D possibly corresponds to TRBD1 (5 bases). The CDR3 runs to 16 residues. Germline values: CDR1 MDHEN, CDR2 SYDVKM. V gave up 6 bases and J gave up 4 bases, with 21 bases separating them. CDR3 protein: CASSLPSPGRSYGYTF. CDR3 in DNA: TGTGCCAGCAGCCTCCCCTCCCCAGGGAGGAGCTATGGCTACACCTTC.

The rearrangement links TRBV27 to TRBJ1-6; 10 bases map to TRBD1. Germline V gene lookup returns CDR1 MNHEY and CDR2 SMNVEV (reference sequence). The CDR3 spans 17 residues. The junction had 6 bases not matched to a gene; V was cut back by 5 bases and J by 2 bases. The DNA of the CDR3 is TGTGCCAGCAGTACCCCCGGACAGGGGGCCTATAATTCACCCCTCCACTTT. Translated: CASSTPGQGAYNSPLHF.

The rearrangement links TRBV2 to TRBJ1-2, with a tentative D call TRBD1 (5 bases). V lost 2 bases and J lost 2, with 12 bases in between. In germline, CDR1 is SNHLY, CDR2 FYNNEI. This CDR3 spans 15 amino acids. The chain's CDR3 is CASSEFGGLNYGYTF. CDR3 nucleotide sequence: TGTGCCAGCAGTGAATTCGGGGGATTAAACTATGGCTACACCTTC.

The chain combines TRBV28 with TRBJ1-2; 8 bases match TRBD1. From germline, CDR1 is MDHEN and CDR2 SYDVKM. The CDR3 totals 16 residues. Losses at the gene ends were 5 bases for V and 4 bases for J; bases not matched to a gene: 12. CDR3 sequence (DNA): TGTGCCAGCAGTCCCACCCAACAGGGGGGAGGCTATGGCTACACCTTC. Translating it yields CASSPTQQGGGYGYTF.

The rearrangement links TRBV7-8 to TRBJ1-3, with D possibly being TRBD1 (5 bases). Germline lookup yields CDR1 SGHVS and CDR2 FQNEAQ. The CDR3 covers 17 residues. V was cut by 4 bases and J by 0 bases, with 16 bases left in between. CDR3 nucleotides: TGTGCCAGCAGCTCTCGACCGGGGGGAAGCTCTGGAAACACCATATATTTT. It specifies CASSSRPGGSSGNTIYF.

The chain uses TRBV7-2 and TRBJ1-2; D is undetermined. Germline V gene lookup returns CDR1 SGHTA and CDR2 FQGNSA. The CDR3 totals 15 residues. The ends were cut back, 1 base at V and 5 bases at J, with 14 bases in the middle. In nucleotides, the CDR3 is TGTGCCAGCAGCTTAGGGGAGAGTTCCATTTATGGCTACACCTTC. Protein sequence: CASSLGESSIYGYTF.